This T cell receptor (beta chain) was captured by sequencing in a study of blood T cell repertoires in COVID-19. Study at large: Acute and convalescent COVID-19 specimens originated in the United States, Italy and Spain. The cDNA or gDNA used as material had been derived from T cells, B-cell-depleted T cells, or PBMCs.

Patients at the Seattle site were enrolled during active infection and followed longitudinally. Authors' methods: Amplifying reference gene primers gave estimates of nucleated cell counts. Sequenced by immunoSEQ multiplex PCR; TCRdb stores in-frame clones only, minus some. The DNA was the basis for D and trimming; V, J and clone size are from that table. This sample has 160,000 or so clones, with more than 65% found just once. This TCR derives from a woman aged 55-70 years with COVID-19, enrolled during active disease. The source material was peripheral blood.

In nucleotides, the CDR3 is TGTGCCAGCAGCCACGGTTCGGGAGATACGCAGTATTTT. This gives the protein CASSHGSGDTQYF. This chain links TRBV7-9 with TRBJ2-3; D is ambiguous. CDR3 length equals 13 residues. Trimming took 5 bases from V and 5 from J, leaving 11 bases between them. CDR1 SEHNR and CDR2 FQNEAQ come from the germline V gene (reference sequence).